Listed here are 30 T cell receptor beta chains from one sample, sequenced in a study of blood T cell repertoires in COVID-19. Sequencing was performed with immunoSEQ multiplex PCR; in TCRdb, only in-frame clones are kept and a portion is missing. The data contain about 330,000 clones, roughly 87% of them singletons. Input material: PBMCs or T cells enriched from blood (not recorded which). The receptors here all came from a woman in her 30s who had recovered from COVID-19.

This chain uses TRBV27 with TRBJ1-2, with TRBD1 as a possible D gene (5 bases). CDR3 size: 16 residues. Germline lookup yields CDR1 MNHEY and CDR2 SMNVEV (reference sequence). The V and J ends lost 7 bases and 2 bases respectively, with 20 bases between them. CDR3 sequence: CASTLYHRKVNYGYTF. The CDR3 DNA reads as TGTGCCAGCACCCTATACCACAGGAAAGTGAACTATGGCTACACCTTC.

The rearrangement links TRBV5-1 to TRBJ2-3; 12 nucleotides line up with TRBD2. After removal of 4 bases from V and 2 bases from J, the junction contained 2 bases not matched to a gene. The CDR3 totals 15 residues. Germline CDR1 reads SGHRS; CDR2 reads YFSETQ. CDR3 DNA: TGCGCCAGCAGCCCTAGCGGGGGGGACACAGATACGCAGTATTTT. It specifies CASSPSGGDTDTQYF.

The chain carries TRBV6-2 or TRBV6-3 and TRBJ1-5; unclear D gene. V lost 2 bases and J lost 6, with 14 bases in between. The CDR3 spans 15 residues. Germline loops: CDR1 MNHEY, CDR2 SVGEGT. CDR3 nucleotide sequence: TGTGCCAGCAGTTACGTTGGCGCGGGATCTCAGCCCCAGCATTTT. Protein sequence: CASSYVGAGSQPQHF.

As to this clone: Possible read error: a much larger clone is one base away. This same CDR3 is encoded by further DNA sequences in the sample. The rearrangement uses TRBV24-1 and TRBJ2-7; 8 nucleotides match TRBD1. Germline CDR1 reads KGHDR; CDR2 reads SFDVKD. This CDR3 region has 14 residues. This chain's CDR3 is CATSDSQTGAKQYF. DNA for the CDR3: TGTGCTACCAGTGATTCCCAGACAGGGGCTAAGCAGTACTTC.

This chain links TRBV21-1 with TRBJ2-1; TRBD1, the D gene given by the table, was not confirmed from the DNA. TRBV21-1 is deemed a pseudogene. The CDR3 has 13 residues. The CDR3 nucleotides are TGTGCCAGTGGACAGGGTGCCCACAATGAGCAGTTCTTC. It yields the protein CASGQGAHNEQFF.

V is TRBV6-2 or TRBV6-3 and J is TRBJ1-1; D is unresolved. The CDR3 runs 15 residues. Deletions cut 2 bases from V and 0 bases from J, with 10 bases between. CDR1 and CDR2 from the germline V gene are MNHEY and SVGEGT. CDR3 nucleotides: TGTGCCAGCAGTTACACTCAGGTCATGAACACTGAAGCTTTCTTT. Residues: CASSYTQVMNTEAFF.

This chain connects TRBV4-3 to TRBJ1-1; 7 bases are a match to TRBD1. Trimming took 0 bases from V and 5 from J; bases not matched to a gene: 6. Germline lookup yields CDR1 LGHNA and CDR2 YSLEER. CDR3 length: 15 residues. The CDR3 DNA sequence: TGCGCCAGCAGCCAAGATCGGGAGGGGGCAACTGAAGCTTTCTTT. Its translation is CASSQDREGATEAFF.

The CDR3 DNA is TGTGCCAGCAGTTCAGGCACGGAGACCCAGTACTTC. It is translated as CASSSGTETQYF. The chain employs TRBV12-3 or TRBV12-4 and TRBJ2-5, with D uncertain. Trimming cost V 4 bases and J 5 bases, with 8 bases left between them. The CDR3 contains 12 residues.

CDR3 in DNA: TGTGCCAGCAGCACAGGGGACAGAACCTACAATGAGCAGTTCTTC. Its translation is CASSTGDRTYNEQFF. The chain uses TRBV13 and TRBJ2-1; 7 positions agree with TRBD1. The CDR3 extends over 15 amino acids. Trimming cost V 5 bases and J 2 bases; bases outside gene matches: 6. Per the germline V gene, CDR1 is PRHDT and CDR2 is FYEKMQ (reference sequence). Full variable domain (outside the CDR3, taken from reference TRBV13 and TRBJ2-1): AAGVIQSPRHLIKEKRETATLKCYPIPRHDTVYWYQQGPGQDPQFLISFYEKMQSDKGSIPDRFSAQQFSDYHSELNMSSLELGDSALYFCASSTGDRTYNEQFFGPGTRLTVL.

This chain joins TRBV30 and TRBJ1-1, with a weak D call TRBD1 (6 bases). CDR3 size: 15 residues. Germline V gene data show CDR1 as GTSNPN and CDR2 as SVGIG (reference sequence). With 4 bases removed from V and 0 bases from J, the gap between germline ends came to 15 bases. The CDR3 protein is CAWNRAVQMNTEAFF. DNA for the CDR3: TGTGCCTGGAACAGGGCAGTGCAAATGAACACTGAAGCTTTCTTT.

The rearrangement uses TRBV21-1 and TRBJ1-1. TRBV21-1 is a documented pseudogene. The CDR3 spans 17 residues. The CDR3 protein is CASSKVSPEDINTEAFF. CDR3 sequence (DNA): TGTGCCAGCAGCAAAGTTTCGCCGGAGGATATAAACACTGAAGCTTTCTTT.

The gene calls are TRBV5-6 and TRBJ1-2, with D possibly matching TRBD1 (6 bases). The length of the CDR3 is 13 residues. The V and J ends lost 4 bases and 7 bases respectively, with 14 bases between them. CDR1 SGHDT and CDR2 YYEEEE come from the germline V gene. CDR3 nucleotide sequence: TGTGCCAGCAGCGCCGACAGGTTAGGTGGCTACACCTTC. Protein sequence: CASSADRLGGYTF. The full variable domain, rest sourced from reference TRBV5-6 and TRBJ1-2, is DAGVTQSPTHLIKTRGQQVTLRCSPKSGHDTVSWYQQALGQGPQFIFQYYEEEERQRGNFPDRFSGHQFPNYSSELNVNALLLGDSALYLCASSADRLGGYTFGSGTRLTVV.

CDR3 in amino acids: CASRRTEADNYGYTF. In DNA form, the CDR3 reads TGTGCCAGCAGACGGACGGAGGCCGATAACTATGGCTACACCTTC. The gene calls are TRBV7-2 and TRBJ1-2; D gene unclear. The V gene lost 6 bases and the J gene lost 1 base, with 15 bases spanning the gap. From germline, CDR1 is SGHTA and CDR2 FQGNSA. The CDR3 runs 15 residues.

V is TRBV18 and J is TRBJ2-7, with 12 bases that match TRBD1. The CDR3 covers 17 residues. From germline, CDR1 is KGHSH and CDR2 LQKENI. V shed 1 base and J 0 bases; nucleotides not matched to a gene: 4. CDR3 nucleotides: TGTGCCAGCTCACCACGACCGGGACAGGGGGCCTCCTACGAGCAGTACTTC. This sequence encodes CASSPRPGQGASYEQYF. Together with reference TRBV18 and TRBJ2-7, the CDR3 gives the full variable domain: NAGVMQNPRHLVRRRGQEARLRCSPMKGHSHVYWYRQLPEEGLKFMVYLQKENIIDESGMPKERFSAEFPKEGPSILRIQQVVRGDSAAYFCASSPRPGQGASYEQYFGPGTRLTVT.

The V call is TRBV9, the J call TRBJ2-1; 7 bases agree with TRBD1. CDR3 length: 14 residues. Germline V CDR1 and CDR2: SGDLS, YYNGEE. With V trimmed by 0 bases and J by 7 bases, 4 bases remained unmatched. The CDR3 region is CASSVGTGRNEQFF. The CDR3 DNA sequence: TGTGCCAGCAGCGTAGGGACAGGACGGAATGAGCAGTTCTTC.

Comment on this clone: Other DNA variants within this sample encode the same CDR3. CDR3 nucleotides: TGCGCCAGCAGCTTGGGGCAGGGGGACTACGAGCAGTACTTC. Encoded protein: CASSLGQGDYEQYF. The chain is built from TRBV5-1 and TRBJ2-7, with 7 bases identical to TRBD1. Germline V lookup: CDR1 SGHRS, CDR2 YFSETQ. The ends lost 0 bases at V and 3 bases at J; junction bases unmatched: 3. The length of the CDR3 is 14 residues.

The chain joins TRBV30 to TRBJ2-2, with 8 bases that match TRBD1. This CDR3 is built from 15 residues. Trimming cost V 3 bases and J 4 bases; bases outside gene matches: 7. CDR1 GTSNPN and CDR2 SVGIG come from the germline V gene (reference sequence). CDR3 in amino acids: CAWRPQGAGTGELFF. The CDR3 DNA is TGTGCCTGGAGGCCCCAGGGGGCCGGCACCGGGGAGCTGTTTTTT.

The chain recombines TRBV6-6 with TRBJ1-6; TRBD1 aligns across 7 bases. This CDR3 spans 15 amino acids. Unmatched junction bases numbered 5, after V lost 2 bases and J lost 7 bases. The germline CDR1 and CDR2 sequences are MNHNY and SVGAGI (reference sequence). The CDR3 region is CASSYGQALNSPLHF. The CDR3, as DNA: TGTGCCAGCAGTTACGGACAGGCTCTAAATTCACCCCTCCACTTT.

V usage is TRBV2 and J usage is TRBJ1-4, with TRBD1 matching 9 bases. Germline-derived CDR1 and CDR2 are SNHLY and FYNNEI. CDR3 length equals 14 residues. V shed 5 bases, J shed 8 bases, and the junction held 6 bases outside the gene matches. CDR3 sequence reads: CASSSGTGREKLFF. The CDR3 DNA sequence: TGTGCCAGCAGTTCCGGGACAGGGCGCGAAAAACTGTTTTTT.

This clone was seen a handful of times. Written as DNA, the CDR3 is TGCGCCAGCAGCTTGGGTCGGACAGCGCATGAAGCTTTCTTT. Amino acid sequence: CASSLGRTAHEAFF. This sequence joins TRBV5-1 and TRBJ1-1, with D possibly being TRBD1 (6 bases). V was shortened by 0 bases and J by 7 bases, with 13 bases between the two germline ends. There are 14 residues in the CDR3. Germline CDR1 SGHRS, CDR2 YFSETQ.

This rearrangement joins TRBV5-1 to TRBJ1-1; 8 bases agree with TRBD1. After removal of 4 bases from V and 6 bases from J, the junction contained 11 bases not matched to a gene. Germline CDR1 and CDR2: SGHRS and YFSETQ. CDR3 size: 15 residues. CDR3 DNA sequence: TGCGCCAGCAGCCAATACGACAGGGGAAACGCTGAAGCTTTCTTT. It encodes CASSQYDRGNAEAFF.

The J gene is TRBJ1-1, the V gene TRBV7-2, with D possibly being TRBD1 (5 bases). Trimming took off 6 bases at V and 6 bases at J, with 14 bases between the two ends. The germline CDR1 and CDR2 sequences are SGHTA and FQGNSA. CDR3 size: 13 residues. Here the CDR3 reads CASRSGMIAEAFF. CDR3 sequence (DNA): TGTGCCAGCAGATCAGGGATGATCGCTGAAGCTTTCTTT.

This chain joins TRBV28 and TRBJ2-5; no clear D gene. CDR1 MDHEN and CDR2 SYDVKM come from the germline V gene. There are 13 residues in the CDR3. The V gene lost 5 bases and the J gene lost 7 bases, with 14 bases spanning the gap. The CDR3 here is CASSLRHLGTQYF. CDR3 in DNA: TGTGCCAGCAGTCTCCGACACTTAGGGACCCAGTACTTC. Together with reference TRBV28 and TRBJ2-5, the CDR3 gives the full variable domain: DVKVTQSSRYLVKRTGEKVFLECVQDMDHENMFWYRQDPGLGLRLIYFSYDVKMKEKGDIPEGYSVSREKKERFSLILESASTNQTSMYLCASSLRHLGTQYFGPGTRLLVL.

In DNA, the CDR3 is TGTGCCAGCAGTTTAGAAACAGTTAGCAATCAGCCCCAGCATTTT. Translating gives CASSLETVSNQPQHF. The chain combines TRBV27 with TRBJ1-5; the D is unclear. V shed 2 bases and J shed 0 bases, with 8 bases lying between them. This CDR3 is built from 15 residues. CDR1 and CDR2 from the germline V gene are MNHEY and SMNVEV (reference sequence).

V usage is TRBV7-2 and J usage is TRBJ2-1; 10 nucleotides line up with TRBD2. CDR3 length: 19 residues. The V gene end was trimmed by 2 bases and the J gene end by 0 bases; junction bases not matched to a gene: 10. The germline gives CDR1 SGHTA, CDR2 FQGNSA. The CDR3 sequence: CASSLNRAPSGSSYNEQFF. The CDR3 nucleotides are TGTGCCAGCAGCTTAAATCGGGCGCCTAGCGGGAGCTCCTACAATGAGCAGTTCTTC.

The gene calls are TRBV19 and TRBJ2-1; 7 bases match TRBD1. Looked up from germline, CDR1 is LNHDA and CDR2 is SQIVND (reference sequence). The CDR3 length is 15 residues. After removal of 10 bases from V and 0 bases from J, the junction contained 9 bases not matched to a gene. The CDR3 here is CANPVTGSSYNEQFF. DNA of the CDR3: TGTGCCAACCCCGTGACAGGGAGCTCCTACAATGAGCAGTTCTTC.

V gene TRBV10-3 combines with J gene TRBJ2-2, with D unresolved. The CDR3 is made up of 16 amino acids. In germline, CDR1 is ENHRY, CDR2 SYGVKD. V dropped 0 bases and J dropped 1 base, with 9 bases sitting between them. The CDR3 DNA follows: TGTGCCATCAGTGAGTCCGGTGTCCGGAACACCGGGGAGCTGTTTTTT. As protein: CAISESGVRNTGELFF.

The chain uses TRBV3-1 (or the pseudogene TRBV3-2) and TRBJ2-7; D not certain. V was pared by 3 bases and J by 2 bases, with 8 bases between. Germline V gene sequence: CDR1 LGHDT, CDR2 YNNKEL (reference sequence). CDR3 length: 13 residues. CDR3 sequence reads: CASSQGLTYEQYF. The CDR3 DNA reads as TGTGCCAGCAGCCAGGGCCTAACCTACGAGCAGTACTTC.

V usage is TRBV11-2 and J usage is TRBJ2-3, with unresolved D. This CDR3 has 17 residues. The V gene's germline CDR1 is SGHAT and CDR2 FQNNGV. The V gene lost 0 bases and the J gene lost 6 bases, with 19 bases spanning the gap. The CDR3 sequence: CASSLDFPLDPRDTQYF. CDR3 nucleotide sequence: TGTGCCAGCAGCTTAGATTTCCCCCTAGACCCTCGGGATACGCAGTATTTT. Full variable domain (remainder filled in from reference TRBV11-2 and TRBJ2-3): EAGVAQSPRYKIIEKRQSVAFWCNPISGHATLYWYQQILGQGPKLLIQFQNNGVVDDSQLPKDRFSAERLKGVDSTLKIQPAKLEDSAVYLCASSLDFPLDPRDTQYFGPGTRLTVL.

The chain has TRBV3-1 (or the pseudogene TRBV3-2) and TRBJ1-5, with D unresolved. This CDR3 is built from 15 residues. The germline V gene has CDR1 LGHDT and CDR2 YNNKEL (reference sequence). Deletions cut 1 base from V and 2 bases from J, with 9 bases between. CDR3: CASSQGTGGNQPQHF. The CDR3 DNA reads TGTGCCAGCAGCCAAGGAACGGGAGGCAATCAGCCCCAGCATTTT.